The entry below gives a single T cell receptor beta chain sequence along with its context. The CDR3 runs 12 residues. Germline V gene lookup returns CDR1 SGHNT and CDR2 YYREEE (reference sequence). V lost 4 bases and J lost 11; bases outside the gene matches: 8. This record belongs to a study of blood T cell repertoires in COVID-19. Study information: Donors in the United States, Italy and Spain gave samples during acute or convalescent COVID-19. T cells, B-cell-depleted T cells, or PBMCs supplied cDNA or gDNA.

Seattle patient enrollment occurred during active infection, with longitudinal follow-up thereafter. The table came from immunoSEQ multiplex PCR; TCRdb's copy has only in-frame clones and leaves some out. The sample yields 65,000 to 90,000 clones, 86% seen once. This receptor was identified in an elderly man with COVID-19, enrolled during active disease. V is TRBV5-4 and J is TRBJ1-2, with TRBD1 matching 7 bases. Sequencing used peripheral blood. The CDR3 DNA follows: TGTGCCAGCAGCGAGGGACAGCCCAAGTACACCTTC. It is translated as CASSEGQPKYTF.